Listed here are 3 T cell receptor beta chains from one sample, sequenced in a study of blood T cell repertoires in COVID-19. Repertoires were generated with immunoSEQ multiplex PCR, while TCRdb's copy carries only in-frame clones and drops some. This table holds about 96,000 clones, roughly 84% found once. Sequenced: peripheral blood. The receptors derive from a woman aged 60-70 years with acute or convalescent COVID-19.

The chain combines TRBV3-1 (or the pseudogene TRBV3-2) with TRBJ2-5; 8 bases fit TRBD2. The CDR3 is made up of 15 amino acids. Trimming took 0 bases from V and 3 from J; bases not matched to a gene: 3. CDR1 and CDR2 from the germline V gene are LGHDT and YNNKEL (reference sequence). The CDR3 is CASSQESAGEETQYF. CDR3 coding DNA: TGTGCCAGCAGCCAAGAATCAGCGGGGGAAGAGACCCAGTACTTC.

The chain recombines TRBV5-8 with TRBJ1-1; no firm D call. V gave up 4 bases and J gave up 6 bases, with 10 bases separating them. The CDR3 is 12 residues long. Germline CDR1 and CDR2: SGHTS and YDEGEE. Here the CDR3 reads CASSKLPSEAFF. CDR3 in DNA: TGTGCCAGCAGCAAACTTCCCTCTGAAGCTTTCTTT.

CDR3 sequence (DNA): TGTGCCAGCAGTTGGAGGAATACGCAGTATTTT. This translates into CASSWRNTQYF. The V call is TRBV27, the J call TRBJ2-3, with a tentative D call TRBD2 (5 bases). V lost 4 bases and J lost 7, with 6 bases in between. CDR1 and CDR2 from the germline V gene are MNHEY and SMNVEV (reference sequence). The CDR3 runs to 11 residues.